This TCR beta chain was documented in a study of PD-1 blockade in classical Hodgkin lymphoma. All the patients suffered relapse after autologous stem cell transplantation, and brentuximab vedotin exposure differed. TCRdb keeps only in-frame clones here, not all; method: immunoSEQ multiplex PCR. The sample includes some 60,000 clones, approximately 92% of them seen just once. This CDR3 region has 15 residues. CDR1 is MNHEY, CDR2 SMNVEV, per germline (reference sequence). J was trimmed by 7 bases and V by 5 bases; bases with no gene match: 4. The chain carries TRBV27 and TRBJ1-6, with 11 bases identical to TRBD1. The sequencing here drew on peripheral blood mononuclear cells (PBMCs), taken at baseline. This clonotype originated in a human donor with classical Hodgkin lymphoma. CDR3 bases: TGTGCCAGCAGTCCCGGACAGGGGGCAAATTCACCCCTCCACTTT. This sequence encodes CASSPGQGANSPLHF.